A single sample gave rise to the 19 T cell receptor beta chains below, sequenced in a study of vaccination effects on CD4 cells after COVID-19. Having been cultured for around nine days, the cells underwent CD4+ T cell isolation. The assay was immunoSEQ multiplex PCR, and TCRdb's table has in-frame clones only and misses some. The data contain around 41,000 clones, roughly 87% of them seen just once; the ten biggest clones take up less than 3.5%. These receptors are not linked to any known antigen. The sample here was CD4+ T cells from PBMCs cultured without peptide, taken before COVID-19 vaccination. All receptors derive from a human donor who received a COVID-19 vaccine.

The gene calls are TRBV30 and TRBJ2-3, with a weak D call TRBD1 (5 bases). Per germline, CDR1 GTSNPN and CDR2 SVGIG (reference sequence). The V gene lost 3 bases and the J gene lost 6 bases, with 13 bases spanning the gap. The length of the CDR3 is 13 residues. This CDR3 is CAWRGLGLDTQYF. For the CDR3, the DNA is TGTGCCTGGAGGGGGTTGGGGCTTGATACGCAGTATTTT.

This rearrangement joins TRBV5-1 to TRBJ2-2; 8 nucleotides match TRBD1. Trimming at V came to 2 bases and at J to 5 bases, leaving 5 bases not matched to a gene. Germline V gene sequence: CDR1 SGHRS, CDR2 YFSETQ. The CDR3 is 15 amino acids. This CDR3 is CASSFQGAVTGELFF. CDR3 bases: TGCGCCAGCAGCTTCCAGGGGGCCGTAACCGGGGAGCTGTTTTTT. The full variable domain, rest sourced from reference TRBV5-1 and TRBJ2-2, is KAGVTQTPRYLIKTRGQQVTLSCSPISGHRSVSWYQQTPGQGLQFLFEYFSETQRNKGNFPGRFSGRQFSNSRSEMNVSTLELGDSALYLCASSFQGAVTGELFFGEGSRLTVL.

A few counts support this clone. The chain links TRBV3-1 (or the pseudogene TRBV3-2) to TRBJ2-2; D is perhaps TRBD2 (5 bases). Trimming shortened V by 0 bases and J by 6 bases, and 8 bases separated the two germline ends. The CDR3 runs to 14 residues. From germline, CDR1 is LGHDT and CDR2 YNNKEL (reference sequence). DNA of the CDR3: TGTGCCAGCAGCCAAGATCGGCGGGCCGGGGAGCTGTTTTTT. This translates into CASSQDRRAGELFF.

This clone was detected once. V and J are TRBV21-1 and TRBJ1-2; the table's D gene call, TRBD1, was not cross checked with the DNA. TRBV21-1 is an annotated pseudogene. There are 14 residues in the CDR3. The CDR3 loop is CASSGQGAQYGYTF. CDR3 nucleotides: TGTGCCAGCAGCGGACAGGGGGCTCAATATGGCTACACCTTC.

This chain joins TRBV5-1 and TRBJ2-5; TRBD1 matches 7 bases. The CDR3 runs to 14 residues. Per the germline V gene, CDR1 is SGHRS and CDR2 is YFSETQ. Losses at the gene ends were 4 bases for V and 7 bases for J; bases not matched to a gene: 10. The CDR3 loop reads CASSPGTASPTQYF. Here the CDR3 DNA reads TGCGCCAGCAGCCCAGGGACAGCCAGCCCGACCCAGTACTTC.

The chain employs TRBV6-5 and TRBJ1-1, with 7 bases lining up with TRBD1. V dropped 5 bases and J dropped 0; count of bases not matched to a gene: 6. CDR3 length: 15 amino acids. CDR1 and CDR2 (germline): MNHEY, SVGAGI. This chain's CDR3 is CASSNLGQLNTEAFF. The CDR3 coding sequence is TGTGCCAGCAGTAATCTGGGACAGTTGAACACTGAAGCTTTCTTT.

The chain has TRBV2 and TRBJ1-1, with 8 bases lining up with TRBD1. J was trimmed by 4 bases and V by 10 bases; bases with no gene match: 8. The CDR3 loop spans 13 amino acids. Germline lookup yields CDR1 SNHLY and CDR2 FYNNEI. The CDR3 here is CATLQGAGTEAFF. CDR3 nucleotide sequence: TGTGCCACCTTGCAGGGGGCCGGCACTGAAGCTTTCTTT. Filled out from reference TRBV2 and TRBJ1-1, the complete variable domain reads EPEVTQTPSHQVTQMGQEVILRCVPISNHLYFYWYRQILGQKVEFLVSFYNNEISEKSEIFDDQFSVERPDGSNFTLKIRSTKLEDSAMYFCATLQGAGTEAFFGQGTRLTVV.

This sequence joins TRBV18 and TRBJ1-2; 8 bases map to TRBD1. V dropped 5 bases and J dropped 5; count of bases not matched to a gene: 7. Germline CDR1 is KGHSH and CDR2 is LQKENI. The length of the CDR3 is 14 residues. CDR3 bases: TGTGCCAGCTCAAAGGGACAGGACCCTTATGGCTACACCTTC. Translating it yields CASSKGQDPYGYTF.

This clone appeared a few times. This sequence joins TRBV4-1 and TRBJ2-2, with TRBD1 matching 8 bases. The CDR3 is 16 residues long. CDR1 and CDR2 (germline): MGHRA, YSYEKL. J gave up 7 bases and V 2 bases, and 9 bases lay outside the gene matches. The CDR3 DNA follows: TGCGCCAGCAGCCAACCCCTCAGGACAGGGATCGGGGAGCTGTTTTTT. It specifies CASSQPLRTGIGELFF.

This clone was detected only a few times. This sequence joins TRBV19 and TRBJ2-3; 7 nucleotides align to TRBD1. Germline lookup yields CDR1 LNHDA and CDR2 SQIVND (reference sequence). The CDR3 covers 16 residues. The trim removed 5 bases at V and 2 bases at J, leaving 10 bases unmatched. DNA of the CDR3: TGTGCCAGTAGTTTAAGACAGGGAGTTATCACAGATACGCAGTATTTT. Amino acid sequence: CASSLRQGVITDTQYF.

The chain joins TRBV25-1 to TRBJ2-3; maybe TRBD1 (6 bases). The CDR3 has 14 residues. Trimming cost V 6 bases and J 6 bases, with 16 bases left between them. The germline V gene has CDR1 MGHDK and CDR2 SYGVNS. The CDR3 DNA is TGTGCCAGCAGCCTTGGGACACCCGGGGATACGCAGTATTTT. Its translation: CASSLGTPGDTQYF.

This clone was observed a single time. The chain employs TRBV24-1 and TRBJ1-6, with a tentative D call TRBD1 (5 bases). The V and J ends lost 2 bases and 4 bases respectively, with 11 bases between them. Per the germline V gene, CDR1 is KGHDR and CDR2 is SFDVKD. The CDR3 sequence is 16 residues long. The CDR3 DNA follows: TGTGCCACCAGTGATTCCGGGGCGGGGTATAATTCACCCCTCCACTTT. It codes for CATSDSGAGYNSPLHF.

The chain couples TRBV5-1 to TRBJ2-3; D gene uncertain. The CDR3 has 17 residues. From germline, CDR1 is SGHRS and CDR2 YFSETQ. V shed 2 bases and J shed 2 bases, with 18 bases lying between them. The CDR3 DNA sequence: TGCGCCAGCAGCTTCGGCGGAAAAACCTATGACACAGATACGCAGTATTTT. Encoded protein: CASSFGGKTYDTDTQYF.

The rearrangement joins TRBV11-3 to TRBJ2-2; maybe TRBD2 (7 bases). Trimming removed 5 bases from V and 5 bases from J, with 18 bases in between. Germline CDR1 reads SGHNT; CDR2 reads YENEEA. This CDR3 comprises 16 residues. CDR3 residues: CASSPPGGHATGELFF. CDR3 in DNA: TGTGCCAGCAGCCCCCCGGGGGGACACGCAACCGGGGAGCTGTTTTTT.

The chain combines TRBV30 with TRBJ2-3; D gene ambiguous. The V gene lost 3 bases and the J gene lost 2 bases, with 9 bases spanning the gap. Germline lookup yields CDR1 GTSNPN and CDR2 SVGIG (reference sequence). CDR3 length: 13 amino acids. The CDR3 region is CAWSPRATDTQYF. DNA for the CDR3: TGTGCCTGGAGCCCTAGGGCCACAGATACGCAGTATTTT.

The chain recombines TRBV2 with TRBJ2-5; TRBD2 matches at 11 bases. With V trimmed by 7 bases and J by 5 bases, 12 bases remained unmatched. Germline V gene lookup returns CDR1 SNHLY and CDR2 FYNNEI. This CDR3 spans 16 amino acids. CDR3 DNA sequence: TGTGCCAGCAACCGACTAGCGGGGCCGACCCGGGAGACCCAGTACTTC. Translation gives CASNRLAGPTRETQYF.

The chain uses TRBV5-1 and TRBJ1-1, with unresolved D. The germline CDR1 and CDR2 sequences are SGHRS and YFSETQ. Trimming shortened V by 2 bases and J by 4 bases, and 15 bases separated the two germline ends. The CDR3 is 15 amino acids. Here the CDR3 reads CASSLWTSTGTEAFF. CDR3 bases: TGCGCCAGCAGCTTATGGACGTCGACGGGCACTGAAGCTTTCTTT.

The chain combines TRBV19 with TRBJ1-5; TRBD1 is a possible D gene (6 bases). From germline, CDR1 is LNHDA and CDR2 SQIVND (reference sequence). Trimming shortened V by 4 bases and J by 1 base, and 14 bases separated the two germline ends. The CDR3 totals 16 residues. The DNA of the CDR3 is TGTGCCAGTAGTACATGGGGGGGCGCAAGCAATCAGCCCCAGCATTTT. It is translated as CASSTWGGASNQPQHF. Full variable domain (rest looked up from reference TRBV19 and TRBJ1-5): DGGITQSPKYLFRKEGQNVTLSCEQNLNHDAMYWYRQDPGQGLRLIYYSQIVNDFQKGDIAEGYSVSREKKESFPLTVTSAQKNPTAFYLCASSTWGGASNQPQHFGDGTRLSIL.

This chain links TRBV5-6 with TRBJ2-2; D not resolved. V was clipped by 1 base and J by 0 bases, with 13 bases between them. The CDR3 extends over 17 amino acids. Germline values: CDR1 SGHDT, CDR2 YYEEEE. The CDR3 sequence is CASSLYGSHANTGELFF. The CDR3 DNA is TGTGCCAGCAGCTTGTATGGCAGTCACGCGAACACCGGGGAGCTGTTTTTT. The full variable domain, completed using reference TRBV5-6 and TRBJ2-2, is DAGVTQSPTHLIKTRGQQVTLRCSPKSGHDTVSWYQQALGQGPQFIFQYYEEEERQRGNFPDRFSGHQFPNYSSELNVNALLLGDSALYLCASSLYGSHANTGELFFGEGSRLTVL.